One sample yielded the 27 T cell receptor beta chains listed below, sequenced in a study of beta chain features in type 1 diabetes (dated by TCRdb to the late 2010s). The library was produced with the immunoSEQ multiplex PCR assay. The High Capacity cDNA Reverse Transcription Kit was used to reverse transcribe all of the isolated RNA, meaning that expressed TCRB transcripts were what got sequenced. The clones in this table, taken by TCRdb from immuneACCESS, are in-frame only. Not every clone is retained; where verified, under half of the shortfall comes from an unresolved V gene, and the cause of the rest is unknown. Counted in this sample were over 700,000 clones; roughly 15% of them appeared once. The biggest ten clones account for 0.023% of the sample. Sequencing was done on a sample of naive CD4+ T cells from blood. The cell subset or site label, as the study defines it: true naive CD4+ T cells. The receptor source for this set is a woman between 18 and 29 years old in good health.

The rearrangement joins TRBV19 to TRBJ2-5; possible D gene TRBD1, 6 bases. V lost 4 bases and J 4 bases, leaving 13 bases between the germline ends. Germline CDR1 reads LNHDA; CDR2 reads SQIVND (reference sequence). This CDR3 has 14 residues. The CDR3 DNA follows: TGTGCCAGTAGTAAGGACAGTTTCGGAGAGACCCAGTACTTC. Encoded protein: CASSKDSFGETQYF.

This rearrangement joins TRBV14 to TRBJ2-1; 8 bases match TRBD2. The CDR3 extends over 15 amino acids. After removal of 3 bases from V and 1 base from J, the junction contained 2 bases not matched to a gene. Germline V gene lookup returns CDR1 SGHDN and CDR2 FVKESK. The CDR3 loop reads CASSHSGGSYNEQFF. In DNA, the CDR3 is TGTGCCAGCAGCCATTCGGGAGGGTCCTACAATGAGCAGTTCTTC.

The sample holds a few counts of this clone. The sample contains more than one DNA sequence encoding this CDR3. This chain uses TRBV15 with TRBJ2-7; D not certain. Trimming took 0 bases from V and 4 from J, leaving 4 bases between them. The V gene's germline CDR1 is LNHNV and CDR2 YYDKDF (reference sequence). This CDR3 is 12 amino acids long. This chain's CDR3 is CATSRDRYEQYF. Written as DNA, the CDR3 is TGTGCCACCAGCAGAGATCGTTACGAGCAGTACTTC.

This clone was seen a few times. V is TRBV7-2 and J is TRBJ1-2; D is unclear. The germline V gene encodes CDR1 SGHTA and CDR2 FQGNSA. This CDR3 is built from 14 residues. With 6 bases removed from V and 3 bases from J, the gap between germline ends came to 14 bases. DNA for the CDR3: TGTGCCAGCAGGCCAAGGTTCCCCCACTATGGCTACACCTTC. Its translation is CASRPRFPHYGYTF.

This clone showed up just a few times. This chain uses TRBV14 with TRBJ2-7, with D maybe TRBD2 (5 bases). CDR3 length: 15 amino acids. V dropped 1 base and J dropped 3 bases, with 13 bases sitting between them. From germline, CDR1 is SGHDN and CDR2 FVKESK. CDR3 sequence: CASSQVRGYIYEQYF. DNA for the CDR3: TGTGCCAGCAGCCAAGTAAGAGGGTACATCTACGAGCAGTACTTC. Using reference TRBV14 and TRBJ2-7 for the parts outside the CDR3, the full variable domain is EAGVTQFPSHSVIEKGQTVTLRCDPISGHDNLYWYRRVMGKEIKFLLHFVKESKQDESGMPNNRFLAERTGGTYSTLKVQPAELEDSGVYFCASSQVRGYIYEQYFGPGTRLTVT.

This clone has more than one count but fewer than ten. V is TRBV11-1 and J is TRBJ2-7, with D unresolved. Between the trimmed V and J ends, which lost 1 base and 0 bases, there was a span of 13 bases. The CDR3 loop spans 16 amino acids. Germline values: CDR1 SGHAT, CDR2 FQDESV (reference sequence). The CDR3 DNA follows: TGTGCCAGCAGCTTAGAAGGACCAATTAGCTCCTACGAGCAGTACTTC. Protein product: CASSLEGPISSYEQYF. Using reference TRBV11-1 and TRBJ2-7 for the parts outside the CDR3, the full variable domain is EAEVAQSPRYKITEKSQAVAFWCDPISGHATLYWYRQILGQGPELLVQFQDESVVDDSQLPKDRFSAERLKGVDSTLKIQPAELGDSAMYLCASSLEGPISSYEQYFGPGTRLTVT.

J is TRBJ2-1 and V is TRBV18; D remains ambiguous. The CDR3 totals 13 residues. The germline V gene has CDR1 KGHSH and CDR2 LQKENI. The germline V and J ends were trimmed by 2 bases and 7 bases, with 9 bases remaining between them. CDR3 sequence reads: CASSPVVRNEQFF. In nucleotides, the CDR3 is TGTGCCAGCTCACCAGTAGTTAGAAATGAGCAGTTCTTC.

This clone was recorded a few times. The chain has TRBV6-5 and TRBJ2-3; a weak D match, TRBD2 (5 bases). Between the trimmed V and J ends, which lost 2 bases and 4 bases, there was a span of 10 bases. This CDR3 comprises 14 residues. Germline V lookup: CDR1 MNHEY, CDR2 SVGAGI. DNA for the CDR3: TGTGCCAGCAGTTACGTCCCAGCGGCAGATACGCAGTATTTT. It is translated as CASSYVPAADTQYF.

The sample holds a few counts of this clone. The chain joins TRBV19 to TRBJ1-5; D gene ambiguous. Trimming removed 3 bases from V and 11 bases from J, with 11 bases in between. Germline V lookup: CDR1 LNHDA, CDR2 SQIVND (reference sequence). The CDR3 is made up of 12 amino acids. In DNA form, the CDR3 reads TGTGCCAGTAGTATCAATCTTGGGACCCAGCATTTT. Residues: CASSINLGTQHF.

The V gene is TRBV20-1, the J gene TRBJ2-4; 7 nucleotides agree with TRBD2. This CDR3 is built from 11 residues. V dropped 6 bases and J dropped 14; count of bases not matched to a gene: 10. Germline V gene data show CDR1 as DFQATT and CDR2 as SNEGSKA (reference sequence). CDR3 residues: CSARTRSGEYF. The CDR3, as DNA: TGCAGTGCAAGGACTAGGTCGGGGGAGTACTTC.

In DNA form, the CDR3 reads TGTGCCACCAGCAGGAGATTGACAGGGACGGCCGCCTACGAGCAGTACTTC. Translation: CATSRRLTGTAAYEQYF. V and J are TRBV15 and TRBJ2-7, with 7 bases identical to TRBD1. The CDR3 consists of 17 residues. V gave up 3 bases and J gave up 2 bases; unmatched junction bases: 13. Germline lookup yields CDR1 LNHNV and CDR2 YYDKDF (reference sequence).

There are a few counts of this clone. CDR3 in DNA: TGTGCCAGCACCCGTGGGGTGAACACTGAAGCTTTCTTT. Translated: CASTRGVNTEAFF. This chain connects TRBV7-2 to TRBJ1-1; D unclear. V lost 7 bases, J lost 0 bases, and 9 bases lay in between. The CDR3 covers 13 residues. From germline, CDR1 is SGHTA and CDR2 FQGNSA.

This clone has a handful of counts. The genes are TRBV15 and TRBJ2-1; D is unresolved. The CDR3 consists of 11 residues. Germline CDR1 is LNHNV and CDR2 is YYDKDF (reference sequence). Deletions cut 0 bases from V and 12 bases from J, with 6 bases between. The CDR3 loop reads CATSREGRQFF. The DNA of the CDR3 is TGTGCCACCAGCAGAGAGGGCAGGCAGTTCTTC.

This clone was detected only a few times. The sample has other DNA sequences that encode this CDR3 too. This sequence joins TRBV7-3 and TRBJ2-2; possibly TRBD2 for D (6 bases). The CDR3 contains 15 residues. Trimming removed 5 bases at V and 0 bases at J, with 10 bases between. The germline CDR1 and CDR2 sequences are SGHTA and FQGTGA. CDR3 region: CASSPGTANTGELFF. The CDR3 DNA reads TGTGCCAGCAGCCCCGGGACTGCGAACACCGGGGAGCTGTTTTTT.

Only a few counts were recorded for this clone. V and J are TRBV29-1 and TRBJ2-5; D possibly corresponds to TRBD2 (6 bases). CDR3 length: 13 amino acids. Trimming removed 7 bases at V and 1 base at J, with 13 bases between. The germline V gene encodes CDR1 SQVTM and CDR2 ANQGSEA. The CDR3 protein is CSADGGRQETQYF. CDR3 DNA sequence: TGCAGCGCGGACGGAGGGCGCCAAGAGACCCAGTACTTC.

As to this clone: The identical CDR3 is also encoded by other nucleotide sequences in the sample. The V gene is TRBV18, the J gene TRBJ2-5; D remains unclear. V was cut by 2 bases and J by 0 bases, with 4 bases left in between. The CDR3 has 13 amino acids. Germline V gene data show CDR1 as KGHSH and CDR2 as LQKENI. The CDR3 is CASSPGHQETQYF. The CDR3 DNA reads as TGTGCCAGCTCACCAGGGCACCAAGAGACCCAGTACTTC.

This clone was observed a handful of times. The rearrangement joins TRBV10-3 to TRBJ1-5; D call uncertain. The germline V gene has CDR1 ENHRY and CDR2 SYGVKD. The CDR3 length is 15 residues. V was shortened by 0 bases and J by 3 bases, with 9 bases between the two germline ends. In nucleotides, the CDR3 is TGTGCCATCAGTGAGTCGACGGGGTTCAATCAGCCCCAGCATTTT. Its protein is CAISESTGFNQPQHF.

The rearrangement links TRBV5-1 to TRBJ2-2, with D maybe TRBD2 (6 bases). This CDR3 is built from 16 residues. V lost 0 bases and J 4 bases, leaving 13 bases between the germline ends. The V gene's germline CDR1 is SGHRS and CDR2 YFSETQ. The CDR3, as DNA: TGCGCCAGCAGCTTGGGCGGGACCTCGACCACCGGGGAGCTGTTTTTT. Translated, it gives CASSLGGTSTTGELFF.

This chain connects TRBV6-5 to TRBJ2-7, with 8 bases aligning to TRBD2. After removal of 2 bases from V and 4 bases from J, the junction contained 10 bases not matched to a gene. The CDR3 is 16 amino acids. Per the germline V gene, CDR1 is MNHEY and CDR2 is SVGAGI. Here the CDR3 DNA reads TGTGCCAGCAGTTACCGGACTAGCACCGACTTGTACGAGCAGTACTTC. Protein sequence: CASSYRTSTDLYEQYF.

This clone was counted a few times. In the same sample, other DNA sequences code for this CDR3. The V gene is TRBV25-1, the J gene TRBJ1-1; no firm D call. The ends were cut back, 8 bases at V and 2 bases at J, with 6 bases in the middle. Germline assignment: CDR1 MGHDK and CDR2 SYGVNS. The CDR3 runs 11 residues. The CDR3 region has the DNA TGTGCCAGCCGAGGAAACACTGAAGCTTTCTTT. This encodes CASRGNTEAFF.

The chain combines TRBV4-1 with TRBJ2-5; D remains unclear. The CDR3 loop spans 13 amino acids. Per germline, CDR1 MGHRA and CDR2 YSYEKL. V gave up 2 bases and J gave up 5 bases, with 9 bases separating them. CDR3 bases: TGCGCCAGCAGCCAATGGCTCCGGGAGACCCAGTACTTC. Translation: CASSQWLRETQYF.

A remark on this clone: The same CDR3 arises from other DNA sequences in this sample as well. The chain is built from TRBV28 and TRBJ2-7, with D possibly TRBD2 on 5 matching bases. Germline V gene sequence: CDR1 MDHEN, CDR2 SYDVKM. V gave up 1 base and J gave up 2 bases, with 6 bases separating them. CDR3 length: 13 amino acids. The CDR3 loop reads CASSLSGTYEQYF. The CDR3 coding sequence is TGTGCCAGCAGTTTATCCGGGACCTACGAGCAGTACTTC.

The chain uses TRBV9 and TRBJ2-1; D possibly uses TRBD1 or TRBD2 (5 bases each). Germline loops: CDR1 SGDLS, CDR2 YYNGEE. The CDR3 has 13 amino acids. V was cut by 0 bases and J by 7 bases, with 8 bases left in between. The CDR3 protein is CASSVGDANEQFF. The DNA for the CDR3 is TGTGCCAGCAGCGTAGGGGACGCGAATGAGCAGTTCTTC.

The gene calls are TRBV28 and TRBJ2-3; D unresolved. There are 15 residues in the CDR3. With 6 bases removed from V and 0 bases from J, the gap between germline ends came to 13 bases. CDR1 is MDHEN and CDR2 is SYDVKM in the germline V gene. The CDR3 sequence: CASRRLLKSTDTQYF. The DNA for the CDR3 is TGTGCCAGCAGAAGACTTCTCAAAAGCACAGATACGCAGTATTTT.

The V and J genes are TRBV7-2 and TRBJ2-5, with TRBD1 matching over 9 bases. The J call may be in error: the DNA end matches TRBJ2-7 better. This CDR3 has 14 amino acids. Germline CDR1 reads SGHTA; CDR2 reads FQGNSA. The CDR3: CASSSDRGSYEQYF. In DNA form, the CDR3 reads TGTGCCAGCAGCTCGGACAGGGGATCCTACGAGCAGTACTTC.

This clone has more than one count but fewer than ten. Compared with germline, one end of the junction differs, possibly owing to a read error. The CDR3 reads CASRIGQGASQPQHF. The CDR3 nucleotides read TGTGCCAGTAGGATAGGACAGGGGGCGAGTCAGCCCCAGCATTTT. This chain joins TRBV19 and TRBJ1-5, with TRBD1 identical over 11 bases. The CDR3 sequence is 15 residues long. The germline gives CDR1 LNHDA, CDR2 SQIVND (reference sequence).

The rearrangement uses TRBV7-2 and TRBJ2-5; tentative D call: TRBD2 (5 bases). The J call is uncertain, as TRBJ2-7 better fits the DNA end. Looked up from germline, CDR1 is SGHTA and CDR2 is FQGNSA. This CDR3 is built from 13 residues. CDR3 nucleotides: TGTGCCAGCAGCCTCGGACTGGTCTACGAGCAGTACTTC. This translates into CASSLGLVYEQYF.